These T cell receptor beta chains were read from a single sample in a study of cytomegalovirus exposure and HLA in healthy donors. Profiling relied on immunoSEQ multiplex PCR, and the TCRdb table lists in-frame clones only, not all of them. The data contain about 160,000 clones, 75% to 90% of them seen just once; the ten biggest clones take up roughly 1.8%. The sample was PBMCs. The receptors shown here come from a woman between 18 and 29 years old in good health and CMV-seronegative. CDR3s leave out the opening cysteine and the closing phenylalanine or tryptophan.

j_gene	v_gene	CDR3aa
TRBJ1-4	TRBV2	ASSAVTGGEKLF
TRBJ1-5	TRBV6-6	ASSYSVSGRNQPQH
TRBJ2-1	TRBV6-5	ASRAQGRNNEQF
TRBJ1-5	TRBV7-9	ASSLEEQPQH
TRBJ2-3	TRBV7-3	ASSLQASTDTQY
TRBJ2-1	TRBV9	ASSVAVSSYNEQF
TRBJ1-2	TRBV7-2	ASRYRDRGDRYT
TRBJ1-2	TRBV30	AWDRVGNGYT
TRBJ2-3	TRBV5-1	ASSLGGGPSTDTQY
TRBJ2-2	TRBV7-8	ASSLGGGTANTGELF
TRBJ2-5	TRBV7-2	ASSRRSQY
TRBJ2-3	TRBV7-8	ASRKNRTGRVNTQY
TRBJ1-1	TRBV7-9	ASSLEHPTEAF
TRBJ1-6	TRBV30	AWSGRGQGYNSPLH
TRBJ1-2	TRBV28	ASTPVGVGGYT
TRBJ1-5	TRBV6-6	ASIEDRGELSQPQH
TRBJ1-3	TRBV19	ASSIGGRGNTIY
TRBJ2-3	TRBV6-1	ASSHRGQSSQY
TRBJ2-3	TRBV28	ASSLQGAPTDTQY
TRBJ1-2	TRBV10-3	AISPPTLRVLKNGYT
TRBJ1-4	TRBV19	ASSIPERGNEKLF
TRBJ2-4	TRBV7-8	ASSLDYGRGNIQY
TRBJ2-1	TRBV29-1	SVGSGFYNEQF
TRBJ2-3	TRBV2	ASGEGQLLTDTQY
TRBJ1-2	TRBV11-2	ASSLSGPNYGYT
TRBJ2-7	TRBV5-1	ASSPGDSHRGEQY
TRBJ1-2	TRBV6-5	ASSYGGGLYGYT
TRBJ2-3	TRBV5-1	ASGERGDLDTQY
TRBJ2-1	TRBV5-1	ASSLRTSGKNDNEQF
TRBJ1-5	TRBV7-8	ATSGYSNQPQH
TRBJ1-3	TRBV4-1	ASSIGQRGAIY
TRBJ2-7	TRBV4-1	ASSLIQATGPVGEQY